Below are 20 T cell receptor beta chains sequenced from a single sample in a study of vaccination and CD4 T cells after COVID-19. Regarding treatment: roughly 10-day PBMC culture with coronavirus spike peptide pools or control peptides (ViraFEST assay). Sequenced with the Oncomine TCR Beta short-read assay was DNA taken from cultured CD4+ T cells. Each CDR3 protein gets one entry after TCRdb re-called the PCR reads with MiXCR. The sample yields approximately 12,000 distinct CDR3 sequences, around 50% seen once. Their target antigens are unknown. The specimen was CD4+ T cells from blood, cultured in vitro. These receptors were taken from a human donor who had recovered from COVID-19.

This clonotype was counted between two and nine times. This chain connects TRBV6-2 or TRBV6-3 to TRBJ2-3, with 8 bases lining up with TRBD2. Germline CDR1 is MNHEY and CDR2 is SVGEGT. V shed 4 bases and J 0 bases; nucleotides not matched to a gene: 6. The CDR3 is 16 residues long. In DNA, the CDR3 is TGTGCCAGCAGTTCGATAGCGGGATCTAGCACAGATACGCAGTATTTT. Translation: CASSSIAGSSTDTQYF.

The gene calls are TRBV10-1 and TRBJ2-7; 9 nucleotides agree with TRBD1. The CDR3 has 14 residues. Germline CDR1 reads WNHNN; CDR2 reads SYGVQD (reference sequence). J lost 0 bases, V lost 6 bases, and 3 bases had no gene match. DNA for the CDR3: TGCGCCAGCAGCGGGACAGGGAGCTCCTACGAGCAGTACTTC. This gives the protein CASSGTGSSYEQYF.

V gene TRBV6-1 combines with J gene TRBJ2-7, with 13 nucleotides matching TRBD2. The CDR3 covers 15 residues. CDR1 is MNHNS, CDR2 SASEGT, per germline. V was pared by 5 bases and J by 7 bases, with 8 bases of the junction left unmatched. As DNA, the CDR3 is TGTGCCAGCAGTCCCTGGACTAGCGGGAGTCGGGAGCAGTACTTC. Translation: CASSPWTSGSREQYF.

This clonotype was counted only a few times. The chain has TRBV19 and TRBJ2-7; the D gene could be TRBD1 or TRBD2 (7 bases each). This CDR3 spans 16 amino acids. Per germline, CDR1 LNHDA and CDR2 SQIVND (reference sequence). With 5 bases removed from V and 0 bases from J, the gap between germline ends came to 17 bases. CDR3 sequence: CASSAGRGQSSYEQYF. In nucleotides, the CDR3 is TGTGCCAGTAGTGCGGGGAGGGGACAGAGCTCCTACGAGCAGTACTTC.

Only a few counts were recorded for this clonotype. The DNA of the CDR3 is TGTGCCAGCAGCCTAAGACCTCTTGGGACCGAAGCTTTCTTT. Translation: CASSLRPLGTEAFF. The genes are TRBV11-2 and TRBJ1-1; the D gene is possibly TRBD1 (5 bases). Between the trimmed V and J ends, which lost 5 bases and 8 bases, there was a span of 18 bases. The CDR3 covers 14 residues. Germline CDR1 is SGHAT and CDR2 is FQNNGV.

This clonotype was counted a few times. The chain is built from TRBV28 and TRBJ1-2, with D perhaps matching TRBD1 (5 bases). This CDR3 has 15 residues. Between the trimmed V and J ends, which lost 5 bases and 7 bases, there was a span of 20 bases. CDR1 MDHEN and CDR2 SYDVKM come from the germline V gene. This chain's CDR3 is CASSESSGFPSGYTF. CDR3 in DNA: TGTGCCAGCAGTGAATCCTCAGGGTTCCCATCTGGCTACACCTTC.

V and J are TRBV7-2 and TRBJ2-7; 8 bases match TRBD2. The CDR3 runs to 15 residues. J lost 6 bases, V lost 1 base, and 8 bases had no gene match. Germline V lookup: CDR1 SGHTA, CDR2 FQGNSA. Written as DNA, the CDR3 is TGTGCCAGCAGCTTAGAACTGAATAGCGGGACCGAGCAGTACTTC. It codes for CASSLELNSGTEQYF. The whole variable domain, filled in from reference TRBV7-2 and TRBJ2-7, reads GAGVSQSPSNKVTEKGKDVELRCDPISGHTALYWYRQSLGQGLEFLIYFQGNSAPDKSGLPSDRFSAERTGGSVSTLTIQRTQQEDSAVYLCASSLELNSGTEQYFGPGTRLTVT.

This clonotype has a handful of counts. The chain combines TRBV30 with TRBJ1-5; D is undetermined. Deletions cut 0 bases from V and 6 bases from J, with 9 bases between. The germline V gene has CDR1 GTSNPN and CDR2 SVGIG (reference sequence). CDR3 length equals 13 residues. The CDR3 DNA reads TGTGCCTGGAGTGTAACTATCGGTCAGCCCCAGCATTTT. Translation: CAWSVTIGQPQHF.

CDR3: CASSHLQGTDSGANVLTF. The CDR3 nucleotides read TGTGCCAGCAGTCACTTACAGGGGACTGATTCTGGGGCCAACGTCCTGACTTTC. V is TRBV6-2 or TRBV6-3 and J is TRBJ2-6; possibly TRBD1 for D (7 bases). Germline assignment: CDR1 MNHEY and CDR2 SVGEGT. The ends were cut back, 5 bases at V and 1 base at J, with 18 bases in the middle. The CDR3 totals 18 residues.

A few counts support this clonotype. The chain has TRBV15 and TRBJ2-6; no definite D call. V dropped 4 bases and J dropped 6 bases, with 7 bases sitting between them. The CDR3 contains 13 residues. CDR1 is LNHNV and CDR2 is YYDKDF in the germline V gene (reference sequence). The CDR3 sequence is CATSTGVANVLTF. The CDR3 DNA reads TGTGCCACCAGCACCGGCGTGGCCAACGTCCTGACTTTC.

This clonotype is a singleton in its sample. The CDR3 coding sequence is TGTGCCAGTAGTATAGCAGGACCTAACTATGGCTACACCTTC. Its protein product is CASSIAGPNYGYTF. The rearrangement joins TRBV19 to TRBJ1-2, with D unresolved. The CDR3 is made up of 14 amino acids. Trimming removed 1 base from V and 0 bases from J, with 6 bases in between. The germline CDR1 and CDR2 sequences are LNHDA and SQIVND (reference sequence).

The V call is TRBV5-1, the J call TRBJ2-5; TRBD2 aligns across 8 bases. The CDR3 has 16 residues. Germline-derived CDR1 and CDR2 are SGHRS and YFSETQ. V shed 0 bases, J shed 1 base, and the junction held 5 bases outside the gene matches. This CDR3 reads CASSLGHTSGQETQYF. CDR3 bases: TGCGCCAGCAGCTTGGGTCATACTAGCGGCCAAGAGACCCAGTACTTC. The full variable domain, its missing parts supplied by reference TRBV5-1 and TRBJ2-5, is KAGVTQTPRYLIKTRGQQVTLSCSPISGHRSVSWYQQTPGQGLQFLFEYFSETQRNKGNFPGRFSGRQFSNSRSEMNVSTLELGDSALYLCASSLGHTSGQETQYFGPGTRLLVL.

V gene TRBV1 combines with J gene TRBJ2-5; the D call of TRBD1 is as the table states it, not checked on the DNA. TRBV1 is deemed a pseudogene. The length of the CDR3 is 13 residues. CDR3 region: CTSSRLGAETQYF. CDR3 nucleotide sequence: TGCACCAGCAGCCGACTAGGCGCCGAGACCCAGTACTTC.

The chain recombines TRBV7-9 with TRBJ1-6; a possible D gene is TRBD1 (6 bases). The ends were cut back, 6 bases at V and 13 bases at J, with 22 bases in the middle. The CDR3 is 15 residues long. Germline CDR1 is SEHNR and CDR2 is FQNEAQ (reference sequence). The CDR3, as DNA: TGTGCCAGCAGACTGGGGGGGGCCACTGAGGGTCCCCTCCACTTT. This encodes CASRLGGATEGPLHF. The variable domain in full, completed from reference TRBV7-9 and TRBJ1-6, reads DTGVSQNPRHKITKRGQNVTFRCDPISEHNRLYWYRQTLGQGPEFLTYFQNEAQLEKSRLLSDRFSAERPKGSFSTLEIQRTEQGDSAMYLCASRLGGATEGPLHFGNGTRLTVT.

V gene TRBV7-2 combines with J gene TRBJ2-3; TRBD2 aligns across 11 bases. The V gene end was trimmed by 3 bases and the J gene end by 2 bases; junction bases not matched to a gene: 4. The CDR3 covers 16 residues. CDR1 and CDR2 (germline): SGHTA, FQGNSA. In DNA form, the CDR3 reads TGTGCCAGCAGCTTTACGGGACTAGCGGACACAGATACGCAGTATTTT. Protein sequence: CASSFTGLADTDTQYF.

This clonotype was counted only a few times. This chain uses TRBV20-1 with TRBJ2-3, with TRBD2 matching 9 bases. There are 17 residues in the CDR3. Losses at the gene ends were 1 base for V and 0 bases for J; bases not matched to a gene: 8. The germline V gene has CDR1 DFQATT and CDR2 SNEGSKA (reference sequence). The CDR3 here is CSARGGSGRTSTDTQYF. The CDR3 DNA is TGCAGTGCTAGAGGCGGTAGCGGGAGAACTAGCACAGATACGCAGTATTTT.

This sequence joins TRBV23-1 and TRBJ1-2, with a possible D match to TRBD1 (5 bases). TRBV23-1 is flagged as an ORF with uncertain function. The CDR3 has 15 amino acids. With 0 bases removed from V and 8 bases from J, the gap between germline ends came to 16 bases. CDR3 bases: TGCGCCAGCAGTCAATCTTCCGGGGGAAATTGCGGCTACACCTTC. Protein sequence: CASSQSSGGNCGYTF.

The rearrangement joins TRBV10-2 to TRBJ2-3, with 10 positions matching TRBD2. The CDR3 has 14 residues. V lost 8 bases and J lost 8; bases outside the gene matches: 10. The germline CDR1 and CDR2 sequences are WSHSY and SAAADI. The CDR3 loop is CASSSGSSPATQYF. CDR3 nucleotides: TGCGCCAGCTCTAGCGGGAGTTCTCCGGCTACGCAGTATTTT.

V and J are TRBV2 and TRBJ2-2; 7 bases map to TRBD1. With V trimmed by 6 bases and J by 2 bases, 3 bases remained unmatched. The CDR3 is 14 residues long. Looked up from germline, CDR1 is SNHLY and CDR2 is FYNNEI. The CDR3 DNA follows: TGTGCCAGCAGAACAGGGGTAAACACCGGGGAGCTGTTTTTT. It is translated as CASRTGVNTGELFF.

CDR3 protein: CSARVYRENTEAFF. In DNA form, the CDR3 reads TGCAGTGCTAGAGTATACAGAGAGAACACTGAAGCTTTCTTT. This chain uses TRBV20-1 with TRBJ1-1; the D is unclear. The CDR3 is 14 residues long. The V and J ends lost 1 base and 1 base respectively, with 10 bases between them. Germline CDR1 DFQATT, CDR2 SNEGSKA (reference sequence).